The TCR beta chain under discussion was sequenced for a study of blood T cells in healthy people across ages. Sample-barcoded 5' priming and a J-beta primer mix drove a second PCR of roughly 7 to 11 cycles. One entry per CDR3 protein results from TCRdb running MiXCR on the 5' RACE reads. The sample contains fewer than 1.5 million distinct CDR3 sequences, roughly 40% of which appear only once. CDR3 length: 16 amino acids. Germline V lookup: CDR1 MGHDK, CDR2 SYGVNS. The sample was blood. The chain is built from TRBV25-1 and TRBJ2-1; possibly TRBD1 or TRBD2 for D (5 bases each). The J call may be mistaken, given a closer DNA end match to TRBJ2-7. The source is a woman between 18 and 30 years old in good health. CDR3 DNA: TGTGCCAGCAGTGGGGACGGGCTGGCGGCCTACAATGAGCAGTACTTC. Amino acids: CASSGDGLAAYNEQYF.